Listed here are 10 T cell receptor beta chains from one sample, sequenced in a study of OX40 agonist ivuxolimab in advanced cancers. Only in-frame clones appear in the TCRdb table, and some are missing; sequencing was by immunoSEQ multiplex PCR. The table lists 64,000 or so clones, around 83% of them singletons, with less than 0.9% in the top ten. The sequenced sample was CD4+ or CD8+ T cells sorted from blood, obtained in a trial of the OX40 agonist ivuxolimab. These receptors all stem from an adult with an advanced solid tumor such as melanoma, head and neck, liver or kidney cancer.

The rearrangement joins TRBV5-1 to TRBJ1-4, with D possibly matching TRBD1 (6 bases). The CDR3 loop spans 15 amino acids. V was cut by 4 bases and J by 2 bases, with 12 bases left in between. Looked up from germline, CDR1 is SGHRS and CDR2 is YFSETQ. The CDR3 bases are TGCGCCAGCAGCGATCCTCAGGGGACTAATGAAAAACTGTTTTTT. It translates to CASSDPQGTNEKLFF. Variable domain in full (rest from reference TRBV5-1 and TRBJ1-4): KAGVTQTPRYLIKTRGQQVTLSCSPISGHRSVSWYQQTPGQGLQFLFEYFSETQRNKGNFPGRFSGRQFSNSRSEMNVSTLELGDSALYLCASSDPQGTNEKLFFGSGTQLSVL.

The chain combines TRBV18 with TRBJ2-3; D is uncertain. The germline V gene has CDR1 KGHSH and CDR2 LQKENI. Trimming left V 4 bases short and J 3 bases short, with 5 bases between. The CDR3 has 12 amino acids. The chain's CDR3 is CASSLITDTQYF. The CDR3 nucleotides read TGTGCCAGCTCACTCATAACAGATACGCAGTATTTT.

The chain is built from TRBV18 and TRBJ1-4, with a weak D call TRBD1 (6 bases). With 4 bases removed from V and 1 base from J, the gap between germline ends came to 10 bases. CDR3 length: 15 residues. The germline V gene has CDR1 KGHSH and CDR2 LQKENI. The chain's CDR3 is CASSRSRGTNEKLFF. The CDR3, as DNA: TGTGCCAGCTCACGCAGCAGGGGAACTAATGAAAAACTGTTTTTT.

J is TRBJ2-2 and V is TRBV7-9; D unclear. The CDR3 has 14 residues. Germline V gene lookup returns CDR1 SEHNR and CDR2 FQNEAQ (reference sequence). V lost 0 bases and J lost 9, with 11 bases in between. In DNA form, the CDR3 reads TGTGCCAGCAGCTTAGCGGAGACGAACCGGGAGCTGTTTTTT. This translates into CASSLAETNRELFF.

By its share, this clone is medium-sized. V and J are TRBV18 and TRBJ1-1; no clear D gene. Germline values: CDR1 KGHSH, CDR2 LQKENI. Trimming took 3 bases from V and 1 from J, leaving 9 bases between them. There are 14 residues in the CDR3. The CDR3 DNA sequence: TGTGCCAGCTCACCCCAACATAGGAACACTGAAGCTTTCTTT. Amino acid sequence: CASSPQHRNTEAFF.

The rearrangement joins TRBV6-7 to TRBJ1-1; TRBD1 might be the D (6 bases). TRBV6-7 belongs to the ORF category, with a function that is uncertain. CDR3 length equals 14 residues. The V end was cut by 2 bases, the J end by 1 base, with 8 bases between. The CDR3: CASSYRDTNTEAFF. The CDR3 region has the DNA TGTGCCAGCAGTTACCGGGACACGAACACTGAAGCTTTCTTT.

As concerns this clone: Germline is not matched at one junction end, which may reflect a read error. The chain joins TRBV5-1 to TRBJ2-1, with 8 positions matching TRBD2. Germline CDR1 and CDR2: SGHRS and YFSETQ. CDR3 length: 14 amino acids. CDR3 in DNA: TGCGCCAGCAGCCAAACTAGCGGCCCCCCTGCAATGGTCTTC. Translation: CASSQTSGPPAMVF.

In this sample, this clone turned up a few times. This sequence joins TRBV18 and TRBJ1-1; possible D gene TRBD1, 5 bases. Germline CDR1 is KGHSH and CDR2 is LQKENI. V was trimmed by 5 bases and J by 3 bases, leaving 16 bases between them. The CDR3 has 15 residues. The CDR3 loop is CASSKSYRGDTEAFF. The CDR3 coding sequence is TGTGCCAGCTCAAAGAGTTATAGAGGGGACACTGAAGCTTTCTTT. The full variable domain, rest sourced from reference TRBV18 and TRBJ1-1, is NAGVMQNPRHLVRRRGQEARLRCSPMKGHSHVYWYRQLPEEGLKFMVYLQKENIIDESGMPKERFSAEFPKEGPSILRIQQVVRGDSAAYFCASSKSYRGDTEAFFGQGTRLTVV.

This clone has just one count. This CDR3 reads CASSLADPSYGYTF. CDR3 DNA sequence: TGTGCCAGCAGCTTGGCGGATCCTAGCTATGGCTACACCTTC. This chain links TRBV5-5 with TRBJ1-2; D gene unclear. CDR3 length: 14 amino acids. Trimming took 0 bases from V and 4 from J, leaving 10 bases between them. Germline lookup yields CDR1 SGHKS and CDR2 YYEKEE (reference sequence).

V gene TRBV5-1 combines with J gene TRBJ1-6; TRBD1 matches at 8 bases. After removal of 0 bases from V and 7 bases from J, the junction contained 9 bases not matched to a gene. The CDR3 has 17 residues. The germline gives CDR1 SGHRS, CDR2 YFSETQ. The CDR3 loop is CASSLEGQATTNSPLHF. In nucleotides, the CDR3 is TGCGCCAGCAGCTTGGAGGGACAGGCGACGACAAATTCACCCCTCCACTTT.